The 2 T cell receptor beta chains listed next were all sequenced from one sample in a study of post-analysis software for immune sequencing data. Study conclusions and caveats: In patients, TRBV5-6, TRBV5-1 and TRBV20-1 belonged to four or five TRBV segments found more frequently than in controls.

Prepared TCR beta cDNA libraries contained unique molecular identifiers. Each CDR3 protein is one row after TCRdb ran MiXCR on the PCR reads. The table includes 150,000 to 200,000 distinct CDR3 sequences, 30% detected once. Their antigens are not known. Source material: blood. These receptors were obtained from a girl aged 5-17 years with multiple sclerosis.

The genes are TRBV20-1 and TRBJ2-1; TRBD1 matches 9 bases. Germline values: CDR1 DFQATT, CDR2 SNEGSKA (reference sequence). CDR3 length equals 13 residues. Trimming took 1 base from V and 12 from J; bases not matched to a gene: 7. CDR3 nucleotides: TGCAGTGCTAGAGTCCGGACAGGGGATGGGCAGTTCTTC. It yields the protein CSARVRTGDGQFF.

This clonotype was recorded many times. The CDR3 coding sequence is TGTGCCAGCAGCCCCTATCCCGCCGGGGGGCAGTTCTTC. Translating gives CASSPYPAGGQFF. The chain combines TRBV11-1 with TRBJ2-1, with D possibly being TRBD2 (6 bases). V lost 5 bases to trimming and J lost 12 bases, with 17 bases between them. CDR1 and CDR2 (germline): SGHAT, FQDESV (reference sequence). This CDR3 comprises 13 residues.